These 14 T cell receptor beta chains came from one sample sequenced in a study of shared clonotypes between healthy human individuals (TCRdb year 2020). Libraries were built with the immunoSEQ multiplex PCR assay. What TCRdb holds here is the immuneACCESS table cut down to in-frame rearrangements. Part of the clones is not present; checked against another copy, under half of the missing clones reflect an unresolved V gene, and the others are unexplained. The sample has around 2.1 million clones on record, almost 96% of them singletons. Roughly 0.13% of the sample rests with the top ten. Material for sequencing was naive CD4+ T cells sorted from blood. The sample's cell subset or site label is to be understood as: CD45RA+ positively selected. The receptors come from a man aged 18 to 29 in good health.

The V and J genes are TRBV30 and TRBJ2-1, with a possible D match to TRBD2 (6 bases). The length of the CDR3 is 13 residues. The germline V gene encodes CDR1 GTSNPN and CDR2 SVGIG (reference sequence). V was trimmed by 2 bases and J by 6 bases, leaving 11 bases between them. The CDR3 nucleotides are TGTGCCTGGAGTAAGGAACTAGCCAATGAGCAGTTCTTC. Translation: CAWSKELANEQFF.

The rearrangement uses TRBV6-1 and TRBJ2-1; a possible D gene is TRBD1 (6 bases). CDR1 is MNHNS, CDR2 SASEGT, per germline. The CDR3 has 12 amino acids. V shed 6 bases and J shed 7 bases, with 10 bases lying between them. The CDR3 bases are TGTGCCAGCAGCTTACAGGGAAATGAGCAGTTCTTC. Translating it yields CASSLQGNEQFF.

The genes are TRBV5-1 and TRBJ2-7; no firm D call. Trimming pared 5 bases from V and 3 bases from J, leaving 15 bases between. This CDR3 has 14 residues. CDR1 SGHRS and CDR2 YFSETQ come from the germline V gene. CDR3 nucleotides: TGCGCCAGCAGTACGACGGATCGAAACTACGAGCAGTACTTC. This sequence encodes CASSTTDRNYEQYF. The variable domain in full, completed from reference TRBV5-1 and TRBJ2-7, reads KAGVTQTPRYLIKTRGQQVTLSCSPISGHRSVSWYQQTPGQGLQFLFEYFSETQRNKGNFPGRFSGRQFSNSRSEMNVSTLELGDSALYLCASSTTDRNYEQYFGPGTRLTVT.

The V call is TRBV6-5, the J call TRBJ1-4; D is possibly TRBD1 (6 bases). The V end was cut by 7 bases, the J end by 1 base, with 13 bases between. The germline gives CDR1 MNHEY, CDR2 SVGAGI. This CDR3 region has 15 residues. The CDR3 nucleotides are TGTGCCAGCACTACAGGGATGAAAACTAATGAAAAACTGTTTTTT. It encodes CASTTGMKTNEKLFF.

A note on this clone: One end of the junction does not line up with germline, which may come from a read error. The sample contains more than one DNA sequence encoding this CDR3. For the CDR3, the DNA is TGTGCTAGCAGCCCGGGACTAGCGGGAGGGCGCTACAATGAGCAGTTCTTC. Translated, it gives CASSPGLAGGRYNEQFF. The chain is built from TRBV7-7 and TRBJ2-1, with TRBD2 matching 16 bases. This CDR3 has 17 residues. Germline CDR1 is SSHAT and CDR2 is FNYEAQ (reference sequence). Full variable domain (remainder filled in from reference TRBV7-7 and TRBJ2-1): GAGVSQSPRYKVTKRGQDVTLRCDPISSHATLYWYQQALGQGPEFLTYFNYEAQPDKSGLPSDRFSAERPEGSISTLTIQRTEQRDSAMYRCASSPGLAGGRYNEQFFGPGTRLTVL.

Points on this clone: At one of its ends the junction is not consistent with the germline gene, which may arise from a read error. Other DNA sequences in the sample encode the same CDR3. The J gene is TRBJ2-7, the V gene TRBV5-6; TRBD2 matches 10 bases. The CDR3 runs to 15 residues. In germline, CDR1 is SGHDT, CDR2 YYEEEE. The CDR3 DNA is TGTGCTAGCAGCCCGGGACTAGCGCCCACCTACGAGCAGTACTTC. Its protein product is CASSPGLAPTYEQYF.

The chain has TRBV5-1 and TRBJ2-2, with 11 bases lining up with TRBD1. This CDR3 has 16 amino acids. The germline V gene encodes CDR1 SGHRS and CDR2 YFSETQ. V was pared by 7 bases and J by 4 bases, with 9 bases of the junction left unmatched. CDR3 coding DNA: TGCGCCAGCGGGACCCAAGGACAGGGGGCCACCGGGGAGCTGTTTTTT. Amino acids: CASGTQGQGATGELFF.

The chain couples TRBV7-8 to TRBJ2-1, with 7 bases fitting TRBD1. The germline V gene encodes CDR1 SGHVS and CDR2 FQNEAQ. The junction had 7 bases not matched to a gene; V was cut back by 5 bases and J by 9 bases. CDR3 length: 13 residues. The CDR3 sequence: CASSIPTGSEQFF. In nucleotides, the CDR3 is TGTGCCAGCAGCATACCGACAGGGTCTGAGCAGTTCTTC. Variable domain in full (rest from reference TRBV7-8 and TRBJ2-1): GAGVSQSPRYKVAKRGQDVALRCDPISGHVSLFWYQQALGQGPEFLTYFQNEAQLDKSGLPSDRFFAERPEGSVSTLKIQRTQQEDSAVYLCASSIPTGSEQFFGPGTRLTVL.

This chain connects TRBV11-2 to TRBJ2-1, with D possibly being TRBD1 or TRBD2 (5 bases each). V lost 5 bases to trimming and J lost 0 bases, with 14 bases between them. Germline CDR1 reads SGHAT; CDR2 reads FQNNGV. This CDR3 spans 16 amino acids. The DNA of the CDR3 is TGTGCCAGCAGCACCGGGACGGCGAGCTCCTACAATGAGCAGTTCTTC. Amino acids: CASSTGTASSYNEQFF.

Regarding this clone: Other DNA sequences in the sample encode the same CDR3. V and J are TRBV5-1 and TRBJ1-3; maybe TRBD1 (5 bases). CDR3 length equals 15 residues. Trimming took 0 bases from V and 2 from J, leaving 9 bases between them. Germline V gene lookup returns CDR1 SGHRS and CDR2 YFSETQ. CDR3 region: CASSLALGAGNTIYF. DNA of the CDR3: TGCGCCAGCAGCTTGGCCCTGGGGGCTGGAAACACCATATATTTT.

CDR3 coding DNA: TGTGCCAGCAGTGAAGTAAGGGCAGATACGCAGTATTTT. Its translation: CASSEVRADTQYF. The chain carries TRBV6-1 and TRBJ2-3, with no clear D. The length of the CDR3 is 13 residues. V was clipped by 1 base and J by 4 bases, with 6 bases between them. The germline V gene has CDR1 MNHNS and CDR2 SASEGT.

The V and J genes are TRBV30 and TRBJ2-2; D is unresolved. The V gene's germline CDR1 is GTSNPN and CDR2 SVGIG (reference sequence). V was clipped by 3 bases and J by 7 bases, with 12 bases between them. The CDR3 loop spans 13 amino acids. The CDR3, as DNA: TGTGCCTGGAGAGGTATGATGAGCGGGGAGCTGTTTTTT. Amino acids: CAWRGMMSGELFF.

V usage is TRBV2 and J usage is TRBJ1-2, with D perhaps matching TRBD1 (5 bases). The CDR3 sequence is 12 residues long. The germline V gene has CDR1 SNHLY and CDR2 FYNNEI. Trimming shortened V by 7 bases and J by 2 bases, and 8 bases separated the two germline ends. The CDR3 bases are TGTGCCAGCACTGGGGGAAACTATGGCTACACCTTC. This gives the protein CASTGGNYGYTF.

The rearrangement joins TRBV25-1 to TRBJ1-4; tentative D call: TRBD1 (6 bases). CDR3 size: 14 residues. Looked up from germline, CDR1 is MGHDK and CDR2 is SYGVNS. Trimming cost V 3 bases and J 8 bases, with 13 bases left between them. CDR3 region: CASSDGGQGEKLFF. CDR3 nucleotides: TGTGCCAGCAGTGATGGGGGGCAGGGGGAAAAACTGTTTTTT.